Below are 17 T cell receptor beta chains sequenced from a single sample in a study of T cell responses to AZD1222 COVID-19 vaccine. This table comes from immunoSEQ multiplex PCR, and its TCRdb copy is limited to in-frame clones, with some not included. The sample records roughly 140,000 clones, 90% to 95% being singletons. The input for sequencing was peripheral blood, taken on day 0 of AZD1222 vaccination. The receptors derive from an adult in good health.

J is TRBJ1-5 and V is TRBV6-6, with unresolved D. CDR3 size: 17 residues. Per the germline V gene, CDR1 is MNHNY and CDR2 is SVGAGI (reference sequence). Trimming took 5 bases from V and 1 from J, leaving 18 bases between them. The CDR3 is CASSPNPGRWSNQPQHF. The CDR3 DNA reads as TGTGCCAGCAGTCCCAACCCTGGAAGGTGGAGCAATCAGCCCCAGCATTTT.

V and J are TRBV24-1 and TRBJ2-2; tentative D call: TRBD2 (5 bases). Germline assignment: CDR1 KGHDR and CDR2 SFDVKD. The CDR3 contains 14 residues. V lost 5 bases and J lost 2, with 8 bases in between. CDR3 in DNA: TGTGCCACCAGTGTGAGGGATAACACCGGGGAGCTGTTTTTT. Amino acids: CATSVRDNTGELFF.

Only one count was recorded for this clone. The rearrangement uses TRBV4-1 and TRBJ2-2; D is possibly TRBD1 (6 bases). CDR3 length equals 17 residues. Looked up from germline, CDR1 is MGHRA and CDR2 is YSYEKL. Deletions cut 5 bases from V and 1 base from J, with 17 bases between. The CDR3 DNA reads TGCGCCAGCAGCATCTTGGAGTACAGGGAGAACACCGGGGAGCTGTTTTTT. Translated: CASSILEYRENTGELFF.

The rearrangement joins TRBV6-5 to TRBJ1-4; TRBD1 is a possible D gene (6 bases). CDR1 MNHEY and CDR2 SVGAGI come from the germline V gene. The CDR3 covers 15 residues. Between the trimmed V and J ends, which lost 7 bases and 3 bases, there was a span of 15 bases. CDR3 sequence reads: CASTRLGAANEKLFF. In nucleotides, the CDR3 is TGTGCCAGCACTCGGCTGGGGGCAGCTAATGAAAAACTGTTTTTT.

This chain connects TRBV5-5 to TRBJ2-7, with 7 bases fitting TRBD2. V shed 2 bases and J 3 bases; nucleotides not matched to a gene: 5. CDR3 size: 14 residues. The V gene's germline CDR1 is SGHKS and CDR2 YYEKEE (reference sequence). The CDR3: CASSFGGRDYEQYV. The DNA of the CDR3 is TGTGCCAGCAGCTTCGGGGGGAGGGACTACGAGCAGTACGTC.

The CDR3 DNA reads TGCGCCAGCAGCTTGGCGGACACATACACCGGGGAGCTGTTTTTT. Its translation is CASSLADTYTGELFF. The chain has TRBV5-1 and TRBJ2-2, with D perhaps matching TRBD1 (5 bases). V shed 0 bases and J shed 3 bases, with 9 bases lying between them. CDR3 size: 15 residues. Looked up from germline, CDR1 is SGHRS and CDR2 is YFSETQ.

The chain employs TRBV28 and TRBJ2-3; a weak D match, TRBD2 (6 bases). CDR3 size: 15 residues. Germline assignment: CDR1 MDHEN and CDR2 SYDVKM. V lost 3 bases to trimming and J lost 5 bases, with 15 bases between them. CDR3: CASSFGGAPGDTQYF. Written as DNA, the CDR3 is TGTGCCAGCAGTTTCGGGGGAGCCCCCGGAGATACGCAGTATTTT.

This clone was seen only a few times. The chain carries TRBV2 and TRBJ1-5; no reliable D call. Germline V lookup: CDR1 SNHLY, CDR2 FYNNEI. V lost 2 bases and J 7 bases, leaving 15 bases between the germline ends. There are 15 residues in the CDR3. CDR3 coding DNA: TGTGCCAGCAGTGAAACGCCTGGGCGTGGACAGCCCCAGCATTTT. Translation gives CASSETPGRGQPQHF.

This clone was seen just once. V usage is TRBV5-6 and J usage is TRBJ1-5; tentatively, D is TRBD1 (5 bases). Trimming removed 5 bases from V and 9 bases from J, with 27 bases in between. Germline CDR1 and CDR2: SGHDT and YYEEEE. The CDR3 has 17 residues. The CDR3: CASSKNGAEVARLPQHF. DNA for the CDR3: TGTGCCAGCAGTAAAAACGGGGCGGAAGTTGCCAGGTTGCCCCAGCATTTT.

The J gene is TRBJ1-6, the V gene TRBV11-2; D is uncertain. V was clipped by 6 bases and J by 1 base, with 13 bases between them. CDR3 length: 16 residues. CDR1 and CDR2 from the germline V gene are SGHAT and FQNNGV. DNA for the CDR3: TGTGCCAGCAGAAACCCCACCGGATCCTATAATTCACCCCTCCACTTT. Encoded protein: CASRNPTGSYNSPLHF.

The chain has TRBV3-1 (or the pseudogene TRBV3-2) and TRBJ1-2, with a tentative D call TRBD1 (5 bases). The CDR3 extends over 16 amino acids. Trimming removed 2 bases from V and 5 bases from J, with 18 bases in between. CDR1 and CDR2 from the germline V gene are LGHDT and YNNKEL (reference sequence). CDR3 nucleotide sequence: TGTGCCAGCAGCCAAATGGTATCAGCAGGGAGTTATGGCTACACCTTC. Amino acid sequence: CASSQMVSAGSYGYTF.

For this clone: The same CDR3 is also encoded by other DNA sequences in this sample. This chain connects TRBV6-5 to TRBJ1-1; D gene uncertain. CDR1 and CDR2 from the germline V gene are MNHEY and SVGAGI. Trimming left V 2 bases short and J 4 bases short, with 8 bases between. The CDR3 extends over 13 amino acids. CDR3: CASSYGQSTEAFF. CDR3 in DNA: TGTGCCAGCAGTTACGGTCAGAGCACTGAAGCTTTCTTT.

V and J are TRBV30 and TRBJ2-1; 14 bases are shared with TRBD2. Germline CDR1 and CDR2: GTSNPN and SVGIG (reference sequence). The CDR3 totals 13 residues. V shed 5 bases and J 9 bases; nucleotides not matched to a gene: 3. CDR3 sequence (DNA): TGTGCCTGGGGGACTAGCGGGAGTGGTGAGCAGTTCTTC. As protein: CAWGTSGSGEQFF.

This rearrangement joins TRBV7-9 to TRBJ2-3; D perhaps matches TRBD1 (5 bases). V was shortened by 3 bases and J by 2 bases, with 15 bases between the two germline ends. From germline, CDR1 is SEHNR and CDR2 FQNEAQ (reference sequence). The CDR3 covers 16 residues. CDR3 sequence: CASSFTGHDYTDTQYF. CDR3 DNA: TGTGCCAGCAGCTTTACAGGACACGATTACACAGATACGCAGTATTTT.

A single count supports this clone. The chain employs TRBV2 and TRBJ2-7; 9 nucleotides line up with TRBD2. The trim removed 4 bases at V and 0 bases at J, leaving 7 bases unmatched. The CDR3 contains 16 residues. Germline V gene sequence: CDR1 SNHLY, CDR2 FYNNEI. The CDR3 is CASSVWGTSSSYEQYV. In DNA, the CDR3 is TGTGCCAGCAGTGTTTGGGGGACTAGCAGCTCCTACGAGCAGTACGTC.

The chain combines TRBV11-3 with TRBJ2-3, with TRBD2 as a possible D gene (7 bases). CDR3 length: 17 amino acids. Trimming took off 5 bases at V and 2 bases at J, with 20 bases between the two ends. CDR1 and CDR2 from the germline V gene are SGHNT and YENEEA. The CDR3 DNA is TGTGCCAGCAGCAGGGGGGAGGGCGTCGATGACACAGATACGCAGTATTTT. Amino acids: CASSRGEGVDDTDTQYF. Variable domain in full (rest from reference TRBV11-3 and TRBJ2-3): EAGVVQSPRYKIIEKKQPVAFWCNPISGHNTLYWYLQNLGQGPELLIRYENEEAVDDSQLPKDRFSAERLKGVDSTLKIQPAELGDSAVYLCASSRGEGVDDTDTQYFGPGTRLTVL.

The chain links TRBV9 to TRBJ1-2; D is uncertain. CDR1 and CDR2 (germline): SGDLS, YYNGEE. The CDR3 covers 13 residues. V lost 5 bases to trimming and J lost 8 bases, with 16 bases between them. The DNA of the CDR3 is TGTGCCAGCAGTCTCAACTCCCCTTCGGGCTACACCTTC. This encodes CASSLNSPSGYTF.